These 3 T cell receptor beta chains share one sample of origin, sequenced in a study of blood T cell repertoires in COVID-19. The protocol was immunoSEQ multiplex PCR, while the TCRdb copy is restricted to in-frame clones and leaves out a portion. Here the sample spans around 310,000 clones, 88% being singletons. Sequenced material: peripheral blood. The receptors come from a woman aged 50 to 60 with active or convalescent COVID-19.

This sequence joins TRBV11-1 and TRBJ2-3; no clear D gene. V was pared by 1 base and J by 2 bases, with 10 bases between. Germline loops: CDR1 SGHAT, CDR2 FQDESV (reference sequence). CDR3 length: 15 amino acids. CDR3 sequence (DNA): TGTGCCAGCAGCTTAGTGGGCAGATCCACAGATACGCAGTATTTT. It encodes CASSLVGRSTDTQYF.

The chain is built from TRBV7-2 and TRBJ1-6; D perhaps matches TRBD1 (5 bases). Germline V lookup: CDR1 SGHTA, CDR2 FQGNSA. The CDR3 consists of 15 residues. The V end was cut by 1 base, the J end by 8 bases, with 12 bases between. Here the CDR3 DNA reads TGTGCCAGCAGCTTAGGGGGCATGGGATATTCACCCCTCCACTTT. This translates into CASSLGGMGYSPLHF.

This clone was counted a single time. V and J are TRBV19 and TRBJ2-5, with D possibly TRBD2 on 7 matching bases. CDR3 length equals 15 residues. Germline V gives CDR1 LNHDA, CDR2 SQIVND (reference sequence). The V end was cut by 6 bases, the J end by 5 bases, with 19 bases between. CDR3 sequence (DNA): TGTGCCAGTAGCGAAGGGGGGGTAACCAGGGAGACCCAGTACTTC. This codes for CASSEGGVTRETQYF.